A single T cell receptor beta chain is shown here with its context. These data are taken from a study of blood T cell repertoires in COVID-19. Libraries were prepared by immunoSEQ multiplex PCR; TCRdb keeps only in-frame clonotypes and omits some of them. The top ten hold 20% to 25% of the sample, which has about 160,000 clones, 70% to 85% seen once. This TCR derives from a woman of 80 years or more with acute or convalescent COVID-19. Sequenced sample: peripheral blood.

The CDR3 loop is CASSQDYSYEQYF. CDR3 DNA sequence: TGCGCCAGCAGCCAAGACTACTCCTACGAGCAGTACTTC. V is TRBV4-3 and J is TRBJ2-7; D unresolved. The CDR3 loop spans 13 amino acids. Between the trimmed V and J ends, which lost 0 bases and 0 bases, there was a span of 3 bases. CDR1 and CDR2 (germline): LGHNA, YSLEER.